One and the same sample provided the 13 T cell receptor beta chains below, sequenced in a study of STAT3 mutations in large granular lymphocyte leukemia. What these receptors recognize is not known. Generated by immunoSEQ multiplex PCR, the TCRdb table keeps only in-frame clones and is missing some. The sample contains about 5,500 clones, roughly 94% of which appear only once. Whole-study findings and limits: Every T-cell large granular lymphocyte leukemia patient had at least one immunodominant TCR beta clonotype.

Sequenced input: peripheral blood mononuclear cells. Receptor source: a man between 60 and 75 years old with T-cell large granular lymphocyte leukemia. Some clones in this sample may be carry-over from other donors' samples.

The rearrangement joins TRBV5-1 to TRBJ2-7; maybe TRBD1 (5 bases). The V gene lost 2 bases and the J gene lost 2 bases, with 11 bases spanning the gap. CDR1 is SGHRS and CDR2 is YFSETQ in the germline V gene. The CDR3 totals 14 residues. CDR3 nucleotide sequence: TGCGCCAGCAGCTTAGGTGCAGGGCCCTACGAGCAGTACTTC. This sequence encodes CASSLGAGPYEQYF.

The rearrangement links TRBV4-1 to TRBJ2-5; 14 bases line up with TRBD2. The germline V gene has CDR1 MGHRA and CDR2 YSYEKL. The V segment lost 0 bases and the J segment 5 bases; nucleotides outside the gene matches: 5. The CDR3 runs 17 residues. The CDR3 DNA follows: TGCGCCAGCAGCCAAGACCCGGGACTAGCGGGAGACGAGACCCAGTACTTC. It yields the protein CASSQDPGLAGDETQYF.

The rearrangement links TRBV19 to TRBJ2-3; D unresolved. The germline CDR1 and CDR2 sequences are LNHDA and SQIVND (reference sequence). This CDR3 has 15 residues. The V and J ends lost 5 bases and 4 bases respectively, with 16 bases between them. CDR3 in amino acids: CASSPARWEADTQYF. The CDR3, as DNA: TGTGCCAGTAGTCCCGCCAGGTGGGAAGCAGATACGCAGTATTTT.

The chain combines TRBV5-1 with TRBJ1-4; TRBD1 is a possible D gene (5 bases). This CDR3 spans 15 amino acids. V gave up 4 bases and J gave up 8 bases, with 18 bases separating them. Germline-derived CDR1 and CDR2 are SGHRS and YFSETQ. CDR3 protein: CASSKPDSGGEKLFF. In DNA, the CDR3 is TGCGCCAGCAGCAAACCCGACAGTGGCGGCGAAAAACTGTTTTTT.

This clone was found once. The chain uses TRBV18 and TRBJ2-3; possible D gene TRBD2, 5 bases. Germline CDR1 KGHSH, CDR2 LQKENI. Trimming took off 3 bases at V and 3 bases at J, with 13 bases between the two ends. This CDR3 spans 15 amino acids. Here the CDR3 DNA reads TGTGCCAGCTCACCTAGTAGGGAGTTTACAGATACGCAGTATTTT. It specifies CASSPSREFTDTQYF.

CDR3 bases: TGTGCCTGGAGTGTACGGGGGTTCCAGGGCAATCAGCCCCAGCATTTT. Translating gives CAWSVRGFQGNQPQHF. The V call is TRBV30, the J call TRBJ1-5, with TRBD1 as a possible D gene (5 bases). CDR3 size: 16 residues. V was clipped by 0 bases and J by 2 bases, with 14 bases between them. Germline-derived CDR1 and CDR2 are GTSNPN and SVGIG (reference sequence).

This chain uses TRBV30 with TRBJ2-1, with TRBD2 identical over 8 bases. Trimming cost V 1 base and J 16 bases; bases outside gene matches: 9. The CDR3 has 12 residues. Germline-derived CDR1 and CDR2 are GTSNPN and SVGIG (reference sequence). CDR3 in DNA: TGTGCCTGGAGTGCAACACTAGCGGCTTCATTCTTC. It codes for CAWSATLAASFF. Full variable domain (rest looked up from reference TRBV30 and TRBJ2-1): SQTIHQWPATLVQPVGSPLSLECTVEGTSNPNLYWYRQAAGRGLQLLFYSVGIGQISSEVPQNLSASRPQDRQFILSSKKLLLSDSGFYLCAWSATLAASFFGPGTRLTVL.

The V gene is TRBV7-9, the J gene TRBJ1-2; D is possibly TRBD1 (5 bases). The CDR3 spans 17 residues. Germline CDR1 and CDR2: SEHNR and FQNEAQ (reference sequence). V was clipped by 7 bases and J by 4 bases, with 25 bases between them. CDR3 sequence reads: CASTPGTAGQIIYGYTF. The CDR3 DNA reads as TGTGCCAGCACCCCGGGAACAGCAGGACAAATAATCTATGGCTACACCTTC.

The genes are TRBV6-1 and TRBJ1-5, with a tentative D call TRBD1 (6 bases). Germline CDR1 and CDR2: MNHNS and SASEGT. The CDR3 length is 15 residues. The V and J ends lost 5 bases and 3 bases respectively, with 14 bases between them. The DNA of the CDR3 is TGTGCCAGCAGTAGGGGGACGGCCTACAATCAGCCCCAGCATTTT. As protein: CASSRGTAYNQPQHF.

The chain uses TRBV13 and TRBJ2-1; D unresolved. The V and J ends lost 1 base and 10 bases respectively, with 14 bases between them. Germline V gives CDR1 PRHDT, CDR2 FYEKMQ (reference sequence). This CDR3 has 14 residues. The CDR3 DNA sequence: TGTGCCAGCAGCTTAGAGGGATATGGACGGGAGCAGTTCTTC. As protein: CASSLEGYGREQFF.

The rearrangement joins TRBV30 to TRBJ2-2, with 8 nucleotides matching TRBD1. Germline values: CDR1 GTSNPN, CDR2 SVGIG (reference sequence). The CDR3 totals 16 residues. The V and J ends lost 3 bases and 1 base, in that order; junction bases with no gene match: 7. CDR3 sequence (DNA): TGTGCCTGGAGGAGGGTCGGGACAGGGAACACCGGGGAGCTGTTTTTT. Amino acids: CAWRRVGTGNTGELFF.

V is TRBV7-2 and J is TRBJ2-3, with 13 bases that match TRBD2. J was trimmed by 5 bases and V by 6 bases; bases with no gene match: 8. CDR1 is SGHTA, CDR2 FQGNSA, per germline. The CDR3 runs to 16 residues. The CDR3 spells CASRSGLAGNLDTQYF. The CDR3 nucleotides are TGTGCCAGCAGATCGGGACTAGCGGGGAATTTAGATACGCAGTATTTT.

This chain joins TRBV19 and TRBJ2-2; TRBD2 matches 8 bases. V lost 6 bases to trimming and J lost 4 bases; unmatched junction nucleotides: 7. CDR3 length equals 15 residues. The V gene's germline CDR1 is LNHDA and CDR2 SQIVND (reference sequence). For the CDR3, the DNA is TGTGCCAGTAGAGGGGCGGGGGGCCGCACCGGGGAGCTGTTTTTT. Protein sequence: CASRGAGGRTGELFF.